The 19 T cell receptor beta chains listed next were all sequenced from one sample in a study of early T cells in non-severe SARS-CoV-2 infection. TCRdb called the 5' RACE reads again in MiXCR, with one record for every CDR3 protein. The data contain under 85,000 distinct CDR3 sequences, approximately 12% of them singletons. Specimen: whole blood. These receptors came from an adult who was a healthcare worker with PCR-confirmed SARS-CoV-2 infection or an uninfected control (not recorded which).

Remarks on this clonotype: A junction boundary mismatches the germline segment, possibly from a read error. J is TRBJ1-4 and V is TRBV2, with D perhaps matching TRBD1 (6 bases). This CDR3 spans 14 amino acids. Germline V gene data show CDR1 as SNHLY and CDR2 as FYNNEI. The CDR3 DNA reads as TGTGCCAGCAACCCAACAGGGATCAATGAAAGACTGTTTTTT. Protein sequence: CASNPTGINERLFF.

CDR3 region: CSVDSLSAGGRQNTQYF. DNA of the CDR3: TGCAGCGTTGACTCTCTTTCTGCGGGGGGGCGTCAGAATACGCAGTATTTT. The chain uses TRBV29-1 and TRBJ2-3, with TRBD2 matching over 9 bases. The length of the CDR3 is 17 residues. J gave up 7 bases and V 3 bases, and 17 bases lay outside the gene matches. The germline CDR1 and CDR2 sequences are SQVTM and ANQGSEA.

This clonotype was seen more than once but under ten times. This CDR3 reads CSAQQVAGTEAFF. The CDR3 DNA reads TGCAGTGCTCAACAGGTTGCGGGGACTGAAGCTTTCTTT. The chain links TRBV20-1 to TRBJ1-1, with a possible D match to TRBD1 (5 bases). CDR1 and CDR2 from the germline V gene are DFQATT and SNEGSKA (reference sequence). V lost 5 bases and J lost 5, with 15 bases in between. The CDR3 sequence is 13 residues long.

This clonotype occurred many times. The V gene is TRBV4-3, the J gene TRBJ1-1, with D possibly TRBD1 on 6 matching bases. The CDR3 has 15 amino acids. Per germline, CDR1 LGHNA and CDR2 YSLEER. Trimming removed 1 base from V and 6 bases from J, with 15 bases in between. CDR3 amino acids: CASSQAHRVKSEAFF. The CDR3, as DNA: TGCGCCAGCAGCCAAGCACACAGGGTTAAGTCTGAAGCTTTCTTT.

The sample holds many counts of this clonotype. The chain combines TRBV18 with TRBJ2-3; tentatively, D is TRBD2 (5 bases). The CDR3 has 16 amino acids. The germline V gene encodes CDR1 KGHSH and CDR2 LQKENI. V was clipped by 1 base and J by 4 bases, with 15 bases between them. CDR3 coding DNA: TGTGCCAGCTCACCACGGGGAGCCAGCCCCCCAGATACGCAGTATTTT. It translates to CASSPRGASPPDTQYF.

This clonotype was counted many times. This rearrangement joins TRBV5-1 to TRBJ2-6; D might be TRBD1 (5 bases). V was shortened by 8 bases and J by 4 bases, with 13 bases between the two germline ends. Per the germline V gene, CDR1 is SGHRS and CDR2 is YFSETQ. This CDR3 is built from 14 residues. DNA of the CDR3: TGCGCCAGTGCCGCCAGGGCCGGGGCCAACGTCCTGACTTTC. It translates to CASAARAGANVLTF.

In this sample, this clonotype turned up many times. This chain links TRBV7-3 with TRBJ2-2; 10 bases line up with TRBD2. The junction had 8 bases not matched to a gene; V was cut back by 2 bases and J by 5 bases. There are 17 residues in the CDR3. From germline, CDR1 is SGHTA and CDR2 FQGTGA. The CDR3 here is CASSLWGTSDLTGELFF. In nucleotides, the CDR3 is TGTGCCAGCAGCTTATGGGGGACTAGCGATCTTACCGGGGAGCTGTTTTTT.

CDR3 in amino acids: CASSLFRGGGTDTQYF. In DNA, the CDR3 is TGTGCCAGCAGCTTGTTCAGGGGCGGGGGCACAGATACGCAGTATTTT. V gene TRBV5-4 combines with J gene TRBJ2-3; perhaps D is TRBD1 or TRBD2 (6 bases each). The CDR3 contains 16 residues. V lost 1 base to trimming and J lost 1 base, with 13 bases between them. Germline lookup yields CDR1 SGHNT and CDR2 YYREEE (reference sequence).

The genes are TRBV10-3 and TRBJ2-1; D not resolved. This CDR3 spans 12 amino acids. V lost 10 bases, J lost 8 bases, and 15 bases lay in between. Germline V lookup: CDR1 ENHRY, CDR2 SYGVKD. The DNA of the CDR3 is TGTGCCACCAAGGAAGCTTCCTATGAGCAGTTCTTC. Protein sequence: CATKEASYEQFF.

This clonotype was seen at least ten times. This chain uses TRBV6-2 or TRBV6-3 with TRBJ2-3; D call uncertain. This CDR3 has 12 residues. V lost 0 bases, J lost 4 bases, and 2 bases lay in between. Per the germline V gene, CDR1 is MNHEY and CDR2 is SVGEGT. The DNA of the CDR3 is TGTGCCAGCAGTTACTCTCCAGATACGCAGTATTTT. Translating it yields CASSYSPDTQYF.

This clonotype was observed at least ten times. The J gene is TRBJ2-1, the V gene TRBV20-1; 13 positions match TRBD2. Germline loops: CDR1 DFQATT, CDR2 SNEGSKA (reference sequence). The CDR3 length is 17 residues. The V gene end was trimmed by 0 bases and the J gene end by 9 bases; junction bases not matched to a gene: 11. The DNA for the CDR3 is TGCAGTGCTAGAGATTTCCAACTAGCGGGAGGGATCGGTGAGCAGTTCTTC. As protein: CSARDFQLAGGIGEQFF.

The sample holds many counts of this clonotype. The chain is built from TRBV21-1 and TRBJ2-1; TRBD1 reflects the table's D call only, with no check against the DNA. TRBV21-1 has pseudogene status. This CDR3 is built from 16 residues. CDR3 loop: CASSKVEGKRHNEQFF. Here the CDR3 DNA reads TGTGCCAGCAGCAAAGTAGAGGGGAAACGACACAATGAGCAGTTCTTC.

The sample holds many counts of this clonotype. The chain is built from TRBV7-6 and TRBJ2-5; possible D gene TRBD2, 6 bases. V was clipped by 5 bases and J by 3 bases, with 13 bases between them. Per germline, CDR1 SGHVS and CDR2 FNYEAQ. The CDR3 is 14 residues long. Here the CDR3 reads CASSPLGGEETQYF. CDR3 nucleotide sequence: TGTGCCAGCAGCCCCCTGGGCGGGGAAGAGACCCAGTACTTC.

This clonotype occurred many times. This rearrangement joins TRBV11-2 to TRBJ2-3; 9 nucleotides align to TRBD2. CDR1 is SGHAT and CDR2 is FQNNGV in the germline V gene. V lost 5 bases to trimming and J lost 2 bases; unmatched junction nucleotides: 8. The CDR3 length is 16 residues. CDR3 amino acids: CASSPGAGGHTDTQYF. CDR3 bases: TGTGCCAGCAGCCCTGGCGCGGGGGGGCACACAGATACGCAGTATTTT.

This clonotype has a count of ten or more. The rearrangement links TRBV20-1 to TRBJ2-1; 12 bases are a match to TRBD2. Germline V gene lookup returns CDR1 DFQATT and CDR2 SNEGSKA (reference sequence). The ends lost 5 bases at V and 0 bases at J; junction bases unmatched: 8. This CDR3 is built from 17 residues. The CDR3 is CSASTTSGRISYNEQFF. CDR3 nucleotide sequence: TGCAGTGCTTCGACCACTAGCGGGAGGATCTCCTACAATGAGCAGTTCTTC.

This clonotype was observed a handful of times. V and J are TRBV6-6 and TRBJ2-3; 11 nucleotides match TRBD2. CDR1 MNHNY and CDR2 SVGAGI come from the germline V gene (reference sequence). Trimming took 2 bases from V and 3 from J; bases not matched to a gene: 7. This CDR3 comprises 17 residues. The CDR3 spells CASSYPQLAGVTDTQYF. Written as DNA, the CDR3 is TGTGCCAGCAGTTACCCCCAACTAGCGGGGGTTACAGATACGCAGTATTTT.

The CDR3 protein is CASSLFSGRAGGTQYF. CDR3 in DNA: TGTGCCAGCAGCTTATTCAGCGGGAGGGCCGGAGGTACGCAGTATTTT. The chain carries TRBV11-2 and TRBJ2-3; TRBD2 matches 10 bases. The CDR3 covers 16 residues. J gave up 8 bases and V 2 bases, and 10 bases lay outside the gene matches. The germline gives CDR1 SGHAT, CDR2 FQNNGV.

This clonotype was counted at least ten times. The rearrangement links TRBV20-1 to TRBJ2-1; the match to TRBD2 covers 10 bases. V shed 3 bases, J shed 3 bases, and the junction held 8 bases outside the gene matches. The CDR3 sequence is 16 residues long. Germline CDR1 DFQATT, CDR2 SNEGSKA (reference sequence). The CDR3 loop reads CSARKGGLALYNEQFF. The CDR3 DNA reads TGCAGTGCTAGGAAAGGGGGACTAGCGCTCTACAATGAGCAGTTCTTC.

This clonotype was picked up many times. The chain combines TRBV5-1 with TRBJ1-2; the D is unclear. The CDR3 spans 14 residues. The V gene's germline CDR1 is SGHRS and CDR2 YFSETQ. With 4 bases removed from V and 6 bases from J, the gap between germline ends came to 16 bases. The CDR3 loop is CASSHEGAPDGYTF. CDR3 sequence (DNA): TGCGCCAGCAGCCATGAGGGCGCCCCGGATGGCTACACCTTC.